A selection of T cell receptor beta chains follows, all from one sample in a study of cytomegalovirus exposure and HLA in healthy donors. The protocol was immunoSEQ multiplex PCR, while the TCRdb copy is restricted to in-frame clones and leaves out a portion. Among around 55,000 clones listed, 65% to 80% were seen once. The sample consisted of PBMCs. These receptors all stem from a female donor in good health and CMV-seronegative. Each CDR3 is given with its conserved first and last residue. The D gene is left open where the match is weak. Clone size, where shown, is once, few, many, or a class for clones that have expanded.

v_call	clone_size	d_call	j_call	cdr3_aa	cdr3_nt
TRBV6-5	.	TRBD1	TRBJ1-5	CASSYGRGVQPQHF	TGTGCCAGCAGTTATGGCAGGGGGGTTCAGCCCCAGCATTTT
TRBV6-1	.	.	TRBJ2-7	CASSDPRWGSKYEQYF	TGTGCCAGCAGTGACCCCCGTTGGGGCAGTAAATACGAGCAGTACTTC
TRBV11-3	few	.	TRBJ2-2	CASSLGGDLAFGELFF	TGTGCCAGCAGCTTAGGAGGGGACCTAGCGTTCGGGGAGCTGTTTTTT
TRBV4-3	.	.	TRBJ1-1	CASSLSLGDEAFF	TGCGCCAGCAGCCTGAGTCTAGGGGATGAAGCTTTCTTT
TRBV19	.	TRBD1	TRBJ1-2	CASSIGGQGYGYTF	TGTGCCAGTAGTATTGGGGGACAGGGCTATGGCTACACCTTC
TRBV14	.	.	TRBJ2-1	CASSLTGSNEQFF	TGTGCCAGCAGTCTCACAGGGAGCAATGAGCAGTTCTTC
TRBV28	.	.	TRBJ1-2	CASSSGWGDTYGYTF	TGTGCCAGCAGTTCAGGTTGGGGGGATACCTATGGCTACACCTTC
TRBV2	.	TRBD1	TRBJ1-6	CASGSWTGDNSPLHF	TGTGCCAGCGGATCCTGGACAGGGGACAATTCACCCCTCCACTTT
TRBV6-5	.	TRBD1	TRBJ2-1	CASSRPGGSRHEQFF	TGTGCCAGCAGTAGACCAGGGGGCTCGAGGCATGAGCAGTTCTTC
TRBV21-1	.	.	TRBJ1-4	CASSKNGQGGPATNEKLFF	TGTGCCAGCAGCAAAAACGGACAAGGAGGGCCTGCAACTAATGAAAAACTGTTTTTT
TRBV7-9	few	.	TRBJ1-1	CASTLGGGLATEAFF	TGTGCCAGCACCCTTGGCGGGGGGCTGGCCACTGAAGCTTTCTTT
TRBV18	.	TRBD1	TRBJ2-7	CASSPRPPTGEQYF	TGTGCCAGCTCACCCAGGCCCCCGACAGGGGAGCAGTACTTC
TRBV9	.	TRBD1	TRBJ2-7	CASSPQGAAYEQYF	TGTGCCAGCAGCCCCCAGGGGGCCGCCTACGAGCAGTACTTC
TRBV5-6	.	.	TRBJ2-7	CASSLAAAGLGEQYF	TGTGCCAGCAGCTTGGCCGCGGCAGGGCTTGGCGAGCAGTACTTC
TRBV7-8	.	.	TRBJ2-3	CASSSDLRTDTQYF	TGTGCCAGCAGCTCAGACTTGCGCACAGATACGCAGTATTTT
TRBV15	.	.	TRBJ1-5	CATSRALYQPQHF	TGTGCCACCAGCAGAGCCTTGTATCAGCCCCAGCATTTT